This T cell receptor beta chain appears in the sequencing data of a study of cytomegalovirus exposure and HLA in healthy donors. Study-wide background: HLA-typed donors contributed some 77 million unique TCRs, which were held in an early data release. Study-wide points: For most TCR beta V segments, an earlier analysis put the productive rate at about 90% or about 30% of the time.

On this clone itself: What it binds is unknown.

Use of 60 Vbeta and 13 Jbeta primers characterized the PCR. Assay used: immunoSEQ multiplex PCR; TCRdb lists only in-frame clones, some missing. Among fewer than 150,000 clones listed, approximately 80% were seen once. This CDR3 is 16 amino acids long. The germline V gene encodes CDR1 SGHVS and CDR2 FQNEAQ. V was cut by 1 base and J by 5 bases, with 17 bases left in between. The origin of this receptor is a woman in her thirties or forties in good health and CMV-seropositive. Sequenced input: PBMCs. The V call is TRBV7-8, the J call TRBJ2-5; maybe TRBD2 (7 bases). CDR3 nucleotides: TGTGCCAGCAGCTTAGTTTACGGGGGGCAGGGGGAGACCCAGTACTTC. Its translation is CASSLVYGGQGETQYF.